This T cell receptor beta chain was identified during a study of beta chain features in type 1 diabetes. Purities over 95% were achieved in all sorted populations. The whole isolated RNA underwent reverse transcription, so sequencing captured expressed TCRB transcripts. Libraries were prepared by immunoSEQ multiplex PCR; TCRdb keeps only in-frame clonotypes and omits some of them. The sample lists a few hundred thousand clones, less than 15% occurring once. Trimming shortened V by 7 bases and J by 6 bases, and 9 bases separated the two germline ends. This CDR3 has 12 residues. Germline assignment: CDR1 MDHEN and CDR2 SYDVKM.

The chain uses TRBV28 and TRBJ2-2; weak D call: TRBD2 (5 bases). Material for sequencing was naive CD4+ T cells from blood. The receptor was derived from a woman aged 18-29 years in good health. The CDR3 sequence: CASNGVPGELFF. The CDR3 nucleotides are TGTGCCAGCAACGGGGTCCCCGGGGAGCTGTTTTTT.